Below are 24 T cell receptor beta chains sequenced from a single sample in a study of cytomegalovirus exposure and HLA in healthy donors. The method was immunoSEQ multiplex PCR; TCRdb's version includes in-frame clones alone and lacks a portion of them. The data contain 200,000 or so clones, more than 80% of them seen just once; the ten biggest clones take up around 7%. Specimen: PBMCs. Receptor source: a man between 18 and 35 years old in good health and CMV-seropositive.

This chain links TRBV28 with TRBJ2-7, with D perhaps matching TRBD1 (5 bases). This CDR3 is built from 13 residues. The germline V and J ends were trimmed by 2 bases and 2 bases, with 7 bases remaining between them. Looked up from germline, CDR1 is MDHEN and CDR2 is SYDVKM. The CDR3 region has the DNA TGTGCCAGCAGTTTAGGGGCCGCCTACGAGCAGTACTTC. It yields the protein CASSLGAAYEQYF.

V usage is TRBV7-9 and J usage is TRBJ2-3; maybe TRBD1 (6 bases). The CDR3 sequence is 13 residues long. The V and J ends lost 3 bases and 5 bases respectively, with 9 bases between them. Germline V lookup: CDR1 SEHNR, CDR2 FQNEAQ (reference sequence). The CDR3 DNA reads TGTGCCAGCAGCTTTGCGGACAGAGATACGCAGTATTTT. It encodes CASSFADRDTQYF.

The V call is TRBV27, the J call TRBJ2-5, with 11 bases aligning to TRBD1. V lost 4 bases, J lost 6 bases, and 10 bases stayed unmatched. CDR1 is MNHEY, CDR2 SMNVEV, per germline (reference sequence). The CDR3 sequence is 16 residues long. CDR3 amino acids: CASSSGRDRGRKTQYF. The CDR3 nucleotides read TGTGCCAGCAGTTCCGGCCGGGACAGGGGGAGGAAGACCCAGTACTTC.

V is TRBV7-2 and J is TRBJ2-1; D remains unclear. This CDR3 contains 14 residues. Trimming pared 3 bases from V and 4 bases from J, leaving 10 bases between. Germline assignment: CDR1 SGHTA and CDR2 FQGNSA. The DNA of the CDR3 is TGTGCCAGCAGCTTTTTATCCCAGTACAATGAGCAGTTCTTC. Translation: CASSFLSQYNEQFF.

The chain recombines TRBV6-5 with TRBJ1-4; D is unresolved. This CDR3 has 14 residues. Germline V gives CDR1 MNHEY, CDR2 SVGAGI. Between the trimmed V and J ends, which lost 6 bases and 8 bases, there was a span of 16 bases. This CDR3 is CASSSGRLGEKLFF. DNA for the CDR3: TGTGCCAGCAGCTCTGGGAGATTAGGAGAAAAACTGTTTTTT.

The V call is TRBV7-3, the J call TRBJ2-1; 11 bases agree with TRBD2. Germline loops: CDR1 SGHTA, CDR2 FQGTGA. The J segment lost 4 bases and the V segment lost 5 bases, leaving 4 bases of the junction unmatched. The CDR3 length is 15 residues. The CDR3 sequence is CASSTRLAGYNEQFF. Here the CDR3 DNA reads TGTGCCAGCAGCACTCGACTAGCGGGATACAATGAGCAGTTCTTC. The entire variable domain, with the rest obtained from reference TRBV7-3 and TRBJ2-1, is as follows: GAGVSQTPSNKVTEKGKYVELRCDPISGHTALYWYRQSLGQGPEFLIYFQGTGAADDSGLPNDRFFAVRPEGSVSTLKIQRTERGDSAVYLCASSTRLAGYNEQFFGPGTRLTVL.

This rearrangement joins TRBV28 to TRBJ2-7; 12 nucleotides agree with TRBD2. V lost 7 bases and J lost 3; bases outside the gene matches: 13. Per germline, CDR1 MDHEN and CDR2 SYDVKM. This CDR3 region has 17 residues. The CDR3 here is CASNRDTVTSGSYEQYF. The CDR3 DNA reads TGTGCCAGCAACCGGGACACCGTGACTAGCGGGAGCTACGAGCAGTACTTC. The full variable domain, with the rest looked up from reference TRBV28 and TRBJ2-7, is DVKVTQSSRYLVKRTGEKVFLECVQDMDHENMFWYRQDPGLGLRLIYFSYDVKMKEKGDIPEGYSVSREKKERFSLILESASTNQTSMYLCASNRDTVTSGSYEQYFGPGTRLTVT.

V and J are TRBV28 and TRBJ2-3; TRBD2 aligns across 10 bases. The CDR3 has 15 amino acids. Per germline, CDR1 MDHEN and CDR2 SYDVKM. Trimming removed 2 bases from V and 5 bases from J; junction bases left unmatched: 4. Here the CDR3 reads CASSLVAGGLDTQYF. The CDR3, as DNA: TGTGCCAGCAGTTTAGTAGCGGGAGGATTAGATACGCAGTATTTT.

The chain joins TRBV7-6 to TRBJ1-1, with D maybe TRBD1 (5 bases). Trimming took off 5 bases at V and 5 bases at J, with 15 bases between the two ends. The CDR3 has 14 residues. CDR1 and CDR2 from the germline V gene are SGHVS and FNYEAQ. In DNA form, the CDR3 reads TGTGCCAGCAGCCCCGGGACGGGGGGAACTGAAGCTTTCTTT. Its translation is CASSPGTGGTEAFF.

The chain combines TRBV6-4 with TRBJ2-3; D may be TRBD1 (6 bases). Germline lookup yields CDR1 MRHNA and CDR2 SNTAGT. Deletions cut 4 bases from V and 0 bases from J, with 11 bases between. The CDR3 runs to 15 residues. The CDR3, as DNA: TGTGCCAGCAGTGCGAGAGGGGGAAGCACAGATACGCAGTATTTT. Its protein is CASSARGGSTDTQYF.

The rearrangement links TRBV5-1 to TRBJ2-3; 7 bases are shared with TRBD2. The junction had 10 bases not matched to a gene; V was cut back by 0 bases and J by 6 bases. This CDR3 contains 16 residues. Germline V lookup: CDR1 SGHRS, CDR2 YFSETQ. CDR3 protein: CASSLDGTPGGDTQYF. The CDR3 DNA is TGCGCCAGCAGCTTGGACGGGACCCCCGGGGGGGATACGCAGTATTTT.

The V and J genes are TRBV15 and TRBJ1-1; D unclear. The V gene's germline CDR1 is LNHNV and CDR2 YYDKDF (reference sequence). The V end was cut by 0 bases, the J end by 4 bases, with 6 bases between. The CDR3 spans 13 residues. Written as DNA, the CDR3 is TGTGCCACCAGCAGAGAGGGAGTCACTGAAGCTTTCTTT. Residues: CATSREGVTEAFF.

This sequence joins TRBV19 and TRBJ2-7, with TRBD1 matching 9 bases. The CDR3 contains 13 residues. Germline values: CDR1 LNHDA, CDR2 SQIVND (reference sequence). V was pared by 7 bases and J by 3 bases, with 4 bases of the junction left unmatched. The CDR3 DNA is TGTGCCAGTAAATCGGACAGGGGCTACGAGCAGTACTTC. It encodes CASKSDRGYEQYF.

This clone has just a few counts. The V call is TRBV7-3, the J call TRBJ2-2, with D possibly being TRBD1 (5 bases). Trimming removed 2 bases from V and 6 bases from J, with 10 bases in between. This CDR3 contains 14 residues. CDR1 and CDR2 from the germline V gene are SGHTA and FQGTGA. This chain's CDR3 is CASSLVLGPGELFF. CDR3 sequence (DNA): TGTGCCAGCAGCTTAGTCCTGGGGCCCGGGGAGCTGTTTTTT.

The V and J genes are TRBV4-2 and TRBJ2-3, with D maybe TRBD1 (6 bases). The CDR3 extends over 15 amino acids. Looked up from germline, CDR1 is LGHNA and CDR2 is YNFKEQ. V was clipped by 4 bases and J by 5 bases, with 16 bases between them. The CDR3 nucleotides read TGTGCCAGCAGCCTAAATCCAGGGGACCAAGATACGCAGTATTTT. Translating gives CASSLNPGDQDTQYF.

The chain recombines TRBV30 with TRBJ2-7; 9 bases match TRBD1. CDR3 length equals 13 residues. Germline V gives CDR1 GTSNPN, CDR2 SVGIG (reference sequence). The trim removed 1 base at V and 7 bases at J, leaving 5 bases unmatched. CDR3 sequence reads: CAWSGDRDGEQYF. CDR3 DNA sequence: TGTGCCTGGAGTGGGGACAGGGACGGGGAGCAGTACTTC.

The V and J genes are TRBV11-1 and TRBJ1-2; D ambiguous. The germline V and J ends were trimmed by 4 bases and 3 bases, with 3 bases remaining between them. The germline gives CDR1 SGHAT, CDR2 FQDESV (reference sequence). The CDR3 runs 11 residues. DNA of the CDR3: TGTGCCAGCAGCTCCGACTATGGCTACACCTTC. This translates into CASSSDYGYTF.

The rearrangement joins TRBV2 to TRBJ2-7; 8 nucleotides match TRBD1. The CDR3 extends over 14 amino acids. CDR1 is SNHLY and CDR2 is FYNNEI in the germline V gene. Trimming cost V 6 bases and J 5 bases; bases outside gene matches: 9. This chain's CDR3 is CASRDRDRFNEQYF. The CDR3 nucleotides read TGTGCCAGCAGAGACCGGGACAGGTTCAACGAGCAGTACTTC.

The chain employs TRBV5-6 and TRBJ2-7, with D perhaps matching TRBD1 (5 bases). Germline assignment: CDR1 SGHDT and CDR2 YYEEEE. This CDR3 comprises 14 residues. Trimming left V 4 bases short and J 1 base short, with 12 bases between. In DNA form, the CDR3 reads TGTGCCAGCAGCCCAGGGAAGGGATCCTACGAGCAGTACTTC. It codes for CASSPGKGSYEQYF.

The rearrangement links TRBV9 to TRBJ2-2; weak D call: TRBD2 (5 bases). This CDR3 region has 14 residues. V was clipped by 3 bases and J by 6 bases, with 12 bases between them. Germline CDR1 is SGDLS and CDR2 is YYNGEE. The CDR3 loop is CASSAAQRAGELFF. In DNA, the CDR3 is TGTGCCAGCAGCGCGGCCCAGAGGGCCGGGGAGCTGTTTTTT.

The chain couples TRBV7-2 to TRBJ2-4, with 9 positions matching TRBD2. The germline CDR1 and CDR2 sequences are SGHTA and FQGNSA. The CDR3 covers 17 residues. The V gene end was trimmed by 5 bases and the J gene end by 8 bases; junction bases not matched to a gene: 16. CDR3: CASSHIAGVDLGDIQYF. The CDR3 region has the DNA TGTGCCAGCAGCCATATAGCGGGAGTTGATCTTGGGGACATTCAGTACTTC.

The V gene is TRBV19, the J gene TRBJ2-7; TRBD1 aligns across 7 bases. This CDR3 contains 14 residues. The junction had 9 bases not matched to a gene; V was cut back by 7 bases and J by 3 bases. The V gene's germline CDR1 is LNHDA and CDR2 SQIVND (reference sequence). Here the CDR3 reads CASTDRTGDYEQYF. DNA of the CDR3: TGTGCCAGTACCGATCGGACAGGAGACTACGAGCAGTACTTC.

The chain couples TRBV5-4 to TRBJ2-1; weak D call: TRBD2 (6 bases). CDR1 is SGHNT and CDR2 is YYREEE in the germline V gene (reference sequence). Trimming stripped 5 bases from V and 3 bases from J, with 15 bases between. The CDR3 has 15 residues. CDR3 residues: CASSDGTGGYNEQFF. The CDR3 bases are TGTGCCAGCAGTGACGGGACTGGAGGCTACAATGAGCAGTTCTTC.

This sequence joins TRBV5-1 and TRBJ1-2, with D hard to call. The V gene lost 3 bases and the J gene lost 6 bases, with 15 bases spanning the gap. Germline CDR1 is SGHRS and CDR2 is YFSETQ. The CDR3 sequence is 14 residues long. The CDR3 region has the DNA TGCGCCAGCAGCTCGATCCGGGAGTTAAATGGCTACACCTTC. It is translated as CASSSIRELNGYTF.